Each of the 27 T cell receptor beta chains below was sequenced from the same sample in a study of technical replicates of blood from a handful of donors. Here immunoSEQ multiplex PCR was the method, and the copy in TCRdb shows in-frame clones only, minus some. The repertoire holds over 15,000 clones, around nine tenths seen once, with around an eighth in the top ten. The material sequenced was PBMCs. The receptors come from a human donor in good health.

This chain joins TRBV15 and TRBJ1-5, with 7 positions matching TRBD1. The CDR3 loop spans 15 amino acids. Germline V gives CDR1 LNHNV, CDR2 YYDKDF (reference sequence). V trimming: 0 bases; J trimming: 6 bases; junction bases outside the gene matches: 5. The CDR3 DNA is TGTGCCACCAGCAGAGATTCACAGGGGCTTCAGCCCCAGCATTTT. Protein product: CATSRDSQGLQPQHF.

The CDR3 region is CASSLQGGNTEAFF. The CDR3 nucleotides read TGTGCCAGTAGTCTACAGGGGGGGAACACTGAAGCTTTCTTT. This chain uses TRBV19 with TRBJ1-1; 8 bases are a match to TRBD1. The CDR3 covers 14 residues. With V trimmed by 5 bases and J by 1 base, 3 bases remained unmatched. Per the germline V gene, CDR1 is LNHDA and CDR2 is SQIVND (reference sequence).

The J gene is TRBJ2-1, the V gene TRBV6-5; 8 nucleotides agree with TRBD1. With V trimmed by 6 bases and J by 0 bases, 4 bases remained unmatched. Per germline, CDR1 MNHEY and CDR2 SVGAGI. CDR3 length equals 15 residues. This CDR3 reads CASRTGEGSYNEQFF. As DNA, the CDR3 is TGTGCCAGCAGGACAGGGGAAGGCTCCTACAATGAGCAGTTCTTC.

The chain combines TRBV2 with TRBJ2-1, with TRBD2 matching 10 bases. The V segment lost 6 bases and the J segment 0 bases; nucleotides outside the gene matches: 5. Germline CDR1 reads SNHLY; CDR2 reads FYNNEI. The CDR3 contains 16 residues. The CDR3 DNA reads TGTGCCAGCAGAGCTCTAGCGGGAGACTCCTACAATGAGCAGTTCTTC. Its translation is CASRALAGDSYNEQFF. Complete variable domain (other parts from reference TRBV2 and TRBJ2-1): EPEVTQTPSHQVTQMGQEVILRCVPISNHLYFYWYRQILGQKVEFLVSFYNNEISEKSEIFDDQFSVERPDGSNFTLKIRSTKLEDSAMYFCASRALAGDSYNEQFFGPGTRLTVL.

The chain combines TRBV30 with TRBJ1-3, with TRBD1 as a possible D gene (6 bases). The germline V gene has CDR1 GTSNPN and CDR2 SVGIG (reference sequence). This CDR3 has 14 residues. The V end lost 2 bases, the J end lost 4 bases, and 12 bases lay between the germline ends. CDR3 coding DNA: TGTGCCTGGAGTCCAGGGGTACTAGGAAACACCATATATTTT. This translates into CAWSPGVLGNTIYF. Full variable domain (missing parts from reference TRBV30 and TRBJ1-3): SQTIHQWPATLVQPVGSPLSLECTVEGTSNPNLYWYRQAAGRGLQLLFYSVGIGQISSEVPQNLSASRPQDRQFILSSKKLLLSDSGFYLCAWSPGVLGNTIYFGEGSWLTVV.

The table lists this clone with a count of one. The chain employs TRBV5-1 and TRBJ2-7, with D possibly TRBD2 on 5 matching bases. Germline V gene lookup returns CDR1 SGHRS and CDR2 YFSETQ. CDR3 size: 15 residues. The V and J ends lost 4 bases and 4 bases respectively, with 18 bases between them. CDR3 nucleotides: TGCGCCAGCAGCCCGACCGGGGAACCGACGTACGAGCAGTACTTC. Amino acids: CASSPTGEPTYEQYF.

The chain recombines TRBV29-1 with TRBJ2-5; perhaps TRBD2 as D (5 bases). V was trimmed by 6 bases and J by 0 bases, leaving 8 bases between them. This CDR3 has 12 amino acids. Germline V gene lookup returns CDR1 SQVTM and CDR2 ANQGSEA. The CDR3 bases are TGCAGCGTGCGGGCCTACCAAGAGACCCAGTACTTC. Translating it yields CSVRAYQETQYF.

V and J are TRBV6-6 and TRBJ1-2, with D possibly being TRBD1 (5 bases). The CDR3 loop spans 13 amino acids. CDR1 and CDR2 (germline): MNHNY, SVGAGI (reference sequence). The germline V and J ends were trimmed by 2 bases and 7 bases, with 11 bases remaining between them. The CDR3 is CASSYGGDLGYTF. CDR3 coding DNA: TGTGCCAGCAGTTACGGGGGGGACCTTGGCTACACCTTC.

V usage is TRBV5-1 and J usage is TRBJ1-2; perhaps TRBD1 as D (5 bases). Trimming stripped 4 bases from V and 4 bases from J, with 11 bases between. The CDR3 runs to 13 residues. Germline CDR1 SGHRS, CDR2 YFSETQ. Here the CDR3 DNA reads TGCGCCAGCAGCACCGGGGACTCCTATGGCTACACCTTC. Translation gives CASSTGDSYGYTF.

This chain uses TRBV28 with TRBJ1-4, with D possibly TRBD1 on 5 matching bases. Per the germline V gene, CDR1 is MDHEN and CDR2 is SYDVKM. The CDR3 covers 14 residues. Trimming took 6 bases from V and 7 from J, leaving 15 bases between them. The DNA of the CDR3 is TGTGCCAGCAGAGGTGACGGGGGTAGTGAAAAACTGTTTTTT. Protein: CASRGDGGSEKLFF.

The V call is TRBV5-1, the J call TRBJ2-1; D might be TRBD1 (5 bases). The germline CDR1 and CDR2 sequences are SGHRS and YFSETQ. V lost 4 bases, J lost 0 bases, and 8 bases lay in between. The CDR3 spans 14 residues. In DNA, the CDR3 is TGCGCCAGCAGCAGTCAGGGCTCCTACAATGAGCAGTTCTTC. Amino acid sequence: CASSSQGSYNEQFF.

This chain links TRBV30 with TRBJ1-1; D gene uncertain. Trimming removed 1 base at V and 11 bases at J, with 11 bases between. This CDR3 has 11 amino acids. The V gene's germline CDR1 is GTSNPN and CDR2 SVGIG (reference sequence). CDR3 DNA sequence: TGTGCCTGGAGTGAAATCTCCTCGGCTTTCTTT. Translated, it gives CAWSEISSAFF.

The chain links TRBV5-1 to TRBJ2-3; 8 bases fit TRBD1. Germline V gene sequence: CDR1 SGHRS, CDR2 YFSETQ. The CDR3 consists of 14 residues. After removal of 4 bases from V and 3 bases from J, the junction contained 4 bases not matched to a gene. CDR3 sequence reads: CASSADRETDTQYF. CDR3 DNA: TGCGCCAGCAGCGCGGACAGGGAAACAGATACGCAGTATTTT.

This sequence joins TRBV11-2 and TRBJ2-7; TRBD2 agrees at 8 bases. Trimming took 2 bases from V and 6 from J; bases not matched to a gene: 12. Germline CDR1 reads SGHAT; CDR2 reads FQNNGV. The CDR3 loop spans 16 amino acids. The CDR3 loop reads CASSLQHSGIGREQYF. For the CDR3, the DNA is TGTGCCAGCAGCTTACAACATAGCGGGATTGGGCGCGAGCAGTACTTC.

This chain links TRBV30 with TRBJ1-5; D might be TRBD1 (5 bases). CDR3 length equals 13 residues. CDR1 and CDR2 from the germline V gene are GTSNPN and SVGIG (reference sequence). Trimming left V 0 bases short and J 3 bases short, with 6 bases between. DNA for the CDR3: TGTGCCTGGAGTGTAGGGGTCAATCAGCCCCAGCATTTT. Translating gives CAWSVGVNQPQHF.

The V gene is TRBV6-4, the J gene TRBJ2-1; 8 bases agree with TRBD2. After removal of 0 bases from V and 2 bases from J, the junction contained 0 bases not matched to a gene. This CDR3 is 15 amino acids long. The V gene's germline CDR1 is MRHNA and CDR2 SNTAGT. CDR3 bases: TGTGCCAGCAGTGACTCTAGCGGGACCTACAATGAGCAGTTCTTC. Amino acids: CASSDSSGTYNEQFF.

The DNA of the CDR3 is TGTGCTAGTAGGGGACTAACTCACAATGAGCAGTTCTTC. It codes for CASRGLTHNEQFF. This chain links TRBV12-5 with TRBJ2-1, with 7 nucleotides matching TRBD2. Germline loops: CDR1 LGHNT, CDR2 FRNRAP. The CDR3 covers 13 residues. V gave up 8 bases and J gave up 5 bases; unmatched junction bases: 6.

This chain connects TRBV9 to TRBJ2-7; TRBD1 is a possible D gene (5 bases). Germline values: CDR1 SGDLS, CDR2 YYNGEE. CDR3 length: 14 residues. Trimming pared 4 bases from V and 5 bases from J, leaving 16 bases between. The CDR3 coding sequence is TGTGCCAGCAGCATTAGGGGAATTACGGACGAGCAGTACTTC. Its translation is CASSIRGITDEQYF.

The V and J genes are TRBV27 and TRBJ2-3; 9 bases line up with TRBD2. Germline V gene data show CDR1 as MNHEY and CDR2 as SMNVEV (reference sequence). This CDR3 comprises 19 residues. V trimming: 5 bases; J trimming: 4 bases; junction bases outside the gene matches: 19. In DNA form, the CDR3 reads TGTGCCAGCAGTCCGAGGCCACTTATAGCGGGAGCCTCGCCAGATACGCAGTATTTT. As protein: CASSPRPLIAGASPDTQYF.

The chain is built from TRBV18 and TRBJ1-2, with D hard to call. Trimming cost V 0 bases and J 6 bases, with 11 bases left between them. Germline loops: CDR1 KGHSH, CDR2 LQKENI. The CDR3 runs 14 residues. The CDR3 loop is CASSPPSVINGYTF. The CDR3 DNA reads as TGTGCCAGCTCACCACCTTCCGTTATAAATGGCTACACCTTC.

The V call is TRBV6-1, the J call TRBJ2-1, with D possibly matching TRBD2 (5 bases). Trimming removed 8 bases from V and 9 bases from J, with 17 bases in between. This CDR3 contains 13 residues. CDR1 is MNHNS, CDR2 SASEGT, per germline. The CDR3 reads CASSYILAAEQFF. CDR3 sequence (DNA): TGTGCCAGCTCCTACATCCTAGCAGCTGAGCAGTTCTTC.

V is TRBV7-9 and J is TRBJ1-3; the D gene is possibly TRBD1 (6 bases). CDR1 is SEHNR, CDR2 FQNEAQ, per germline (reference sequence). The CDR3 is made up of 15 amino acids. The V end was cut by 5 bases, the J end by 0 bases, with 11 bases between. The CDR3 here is CASSPGQISGNTIYF. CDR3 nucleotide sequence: TGTGCCAGCAGCCCTGGACAGATCTCTGGAAACACCATATATTTT.

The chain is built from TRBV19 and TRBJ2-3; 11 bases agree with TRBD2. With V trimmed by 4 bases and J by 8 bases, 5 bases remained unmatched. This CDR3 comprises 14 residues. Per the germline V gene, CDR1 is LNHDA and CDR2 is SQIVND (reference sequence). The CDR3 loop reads CASSTSGGQSTQYF. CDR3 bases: TGTGCCAGTAGTACTAGCGGGGGGCAAAGTACGCAGTATTTT.

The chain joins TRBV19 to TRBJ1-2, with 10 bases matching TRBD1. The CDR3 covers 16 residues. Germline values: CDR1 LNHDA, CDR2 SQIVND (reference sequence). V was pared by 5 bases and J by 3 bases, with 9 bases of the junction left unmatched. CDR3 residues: CASSVSGTGAYYGYTF. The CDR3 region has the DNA TGTGCCAGTAGTGTGTCCGGGACAGGGGCGTACTATGGCTACACCTTC.

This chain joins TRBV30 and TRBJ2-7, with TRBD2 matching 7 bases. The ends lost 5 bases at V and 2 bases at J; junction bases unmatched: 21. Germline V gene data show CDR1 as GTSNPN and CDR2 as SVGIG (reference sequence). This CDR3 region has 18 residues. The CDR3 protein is CAWDPFHYRSGKAYEQYF. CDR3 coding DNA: TGTGCCTGGGACCCTTTTCACTACCGAAGCGGGAAGGCCTACGAGCAGTACTTC.

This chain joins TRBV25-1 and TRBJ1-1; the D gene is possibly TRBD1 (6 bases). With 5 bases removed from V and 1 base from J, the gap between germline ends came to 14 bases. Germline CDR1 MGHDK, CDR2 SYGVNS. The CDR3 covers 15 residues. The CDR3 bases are TGTGCCAGCAGTTATCTTGACAGGCCGAACACTGAAGCTTTCTTT. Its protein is CASSYLDRPNTEAFF.

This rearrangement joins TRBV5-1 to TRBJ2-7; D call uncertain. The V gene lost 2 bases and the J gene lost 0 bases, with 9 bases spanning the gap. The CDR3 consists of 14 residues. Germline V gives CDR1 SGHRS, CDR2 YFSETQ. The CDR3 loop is CASSFIHPSYEQYF. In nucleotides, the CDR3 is TGCGCCAGCAGCTTTATACACCCCTCCTACGAGCAGTACTTC.